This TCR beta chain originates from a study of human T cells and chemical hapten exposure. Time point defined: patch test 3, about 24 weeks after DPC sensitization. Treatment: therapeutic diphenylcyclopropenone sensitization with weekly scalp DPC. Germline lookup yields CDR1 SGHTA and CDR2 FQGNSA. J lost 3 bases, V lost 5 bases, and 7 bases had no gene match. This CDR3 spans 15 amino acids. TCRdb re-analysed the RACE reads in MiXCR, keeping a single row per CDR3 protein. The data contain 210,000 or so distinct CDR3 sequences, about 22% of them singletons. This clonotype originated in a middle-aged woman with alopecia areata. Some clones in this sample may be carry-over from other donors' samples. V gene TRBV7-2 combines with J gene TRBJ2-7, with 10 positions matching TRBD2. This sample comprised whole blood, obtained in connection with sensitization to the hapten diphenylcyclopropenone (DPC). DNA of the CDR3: TGTGCCAGCAGCCCCCGAGCTAGCGGGAGCTACGAGCAGTACTTC. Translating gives CASSPRASGSYEQYF.